These 25 T cell receptor beta chains were all obtained from the same sample, sequenced in a study of CD8 T cells in ankylosing spondylitis. Study observations and caveats: Seemingly distinctive of ankylosing spondylitis blood was a TCR beta motif formed by eight highly homologous variants.

TCRdb redid the calling of the 5' RACE reads with MiXCR, one entry per CDR3 protein. Of roughly 400,000 distinct CDR3 sequences listed, about a fifth are singletons. No antigen has been assigned to these receptors. Material: blood, either unsorted or a sorted T cell fraction (not recorded which). These TCRs come from a male donor with ankylosing spondylitis.

In this sample, this clonotype turned up a few times. The CDR3 here is CASSFGRVTDTQYF. CDR3 DNA: TGTGCCAGCAGTTTCGGCAGGGTCACAGATACGCAGTATTTT. J is TRBJ2-3 and V is TRBV12-3 or TRBV12-4; tentatively, D is TRBD1 (5 bases). V dropped 3 bases and J dropped 2 bases, with 9 bases sitting between them. CDR3 size: 14 residues.

The sample holds a few counts of this clonotype. The chain employs TRBV29-1 and TRBJ2-7; 7 bases map to TRBD1. Germline CDR1 reads SQVTM; CDR2 reads ANQGSEA. J gave up 7 bases and V 5 bases, and 8 bases lay outside the gene matches. The CDR3 runs 12 residues. Here the CDR3 reads CSVKTGPWEQYF. In nucleotides, the CDR3 is TGCAGCGTTAAGACAGGGCCTTGGGAGCAGTACTTC.

This clonotype was detected a few times. The chain uses TRBV27 and TRBJ2-3, with 12 bases identical to TRBD2. The CDR3 spans 16 residues. V lost 5 bases to trimming and J lost 1 base; unmatched junction nucleotides: 4. In germline, CDR1 is MNHEY, CDR2 SMNVEV (reference sequence). CDR3 loop: CASSQRLAGGTDTQYF. CDR3 sequence (DNA): TGTGCCAGCAGTCAACGACTAGCGGGAGGCACAGATACGCAGTATTTT.

V is TRBV11-1 and J is TRBJ2-1; maybe TRBD2 (6 bases). Between the trimmed V and J ends, which lost 3 bases and 4 bases, there was a span of 16 bases. Germline lookup yields CDR1 SGHAT and CDR2 FQDESV (reference sequence). The CDR3 totals 16 residues. CDR3 DNA sequence: TGTGCCAGCAGCTTTCATGCGGACGGGGGTTACAATGAGCAGTTCTTC. Residues: CASSFHADGGYNEQFF.

V gene TRBV6-2 or TRBV6-3 combines with J gene TRBJ2-7; 7 positions match TRBD2. The CDR3 contains 13 residues. Germline assignment: CDR1 MNHEY and CDR2 SVGEGT. V trimming: 5 bases; J trimming: 2 bases; junction bases outside the gene matches: 3. The CDR3 loop is CASSGGTTYEQYF. CDR3 DNA: TGTGCCAGCAGTGGAGGGACTACCTACGAGCAGTACTTC.

This clonotype was counted ten times or more. The chain recombines TRBV10-3 with TRBJ1-1; D uncertain. There are 13 residues in the CDR3. V was shortened by 10 bases and J by 5 bases, with 17 bases between the two germline ends. The V gene's germline CDR1 is ENHRY and CDR2 SYGVKD. The CDR3 DNA sequence: TGTGCCACCAATGGAGCCTCGAGGACTGAAGCTTTCTTT. Residues: CATNGASRTEAFF.

This clonotype has a handful of counts. This sequence joins TRBV11-2 and TRBJ2-5; D may correspond to TRBD1 or TRBD2 (6 bases each). V was cut by 0 bases and J by 5 bases, with 16 bases left in between. This CDR3 has 16 amino acids. CDR1 is SGHAT, CDR2 FQNNGV, per germline. The CDR3 here is CASSLERGTRGETQYF. The DNA of the CDR3 is TGTGCCAGCAGCTTAGAAAGGGGGACTCGAGGGGAGACCCAGTACTTC.

This clonotype came up a few times. The gene calls are TRBV20-1 and TRBJ2-3; D call uncertain. The ends were cut back, 4 bases at V and 2 bases at J, with 10 bases in the middle. The germline V gene has CDR1 DFQATT and CDR2 SNEGSKA (reference sequence). The CDR3 spans 13 residues. Written as DNA, the CDR3 is TGCAGTGCTACTAAAACAACCACAGATACGCAGTATTTT. This sequence encodes CSATKTTTDTQYF.

This chain connects TRBV10-3 to TRBJ2-1; 12 bases agree with TRBD2. Germline V gene lookup returns CDR1 ENHRY and CDR2 SYGVKD. V trimming: 5 bases; J trimming: 8 bases; junction bases outside the gene matches: 19. CDR3 length equals 19 residues. CDR3 in DNA: TGTGCCATCAGTCGGGACAGGATAAGACTAGCGGGAGTAAGGGATGAGCAGTTCTTC. Residues: CAISRDRIRLAGVRDEQFF.

The chain uses TRBV6-5 and TRBJ2-5, with 9 bases identical to TRBD2. CDR1 is MNHEY and CDR2 is SVGAGI in the germline V gene. Trimming removed 4 bases from V and 4 bases from J; junction bases left unmatched: 19. The CDR3 has 19 amino acids. The CDR3 protein is CASSSDREQLGTSRETQYF. CDR3 nucleotide sequence: TGTGCCAGCAGTTCCGACAGGGAACAGCTAGGGACTAGCCGAGAGACCCAGTACTTC.

In its sample, this clonotype was seen many times. This rearrangement joins TRBV20-1 to TRBJ2-7, with unresolved D. Per germline, CDR1 DFQATT and CDR2 SNEGSKA (reference sequence). This CDR3 has 12 residues. The V end lost 3 bases, the J end lost 5 bases, and 11 bases lay between the germline ends. CDR3 protein: CSARKLHNEQYF. In DNA, the CDR3 is TGCAGTGCTAGGAAGTTACACAACGAGCAGTACTTC.

This chain's CDR3 is CASSLRTEETQYF. CDR3 nucleotide sequence: TGCGCCAGCAGCTTGCGGACAGAAGAGACCCAGTACTTC. V gene TRBV5-1 combines with J gene TRBJ2-5, with a weak D call TRBD1 (6 bases). The CDR3 covers 13 residues. Germline CDR1 SGHRS, CDR2 YFSETQ. V was cut by 1 base and J by 3 bases, with 7 bases left in between.

The chain couples TRBV20-1 to TRBJ2-5; 10 nucleotides agree with TRBD2. Germline CDR1 reads DFQATT; CDR2 reads SNEGSKA (reference sequence). CDR3 size: 16 residues. The CDR3 spells CSAGTSDKGIRETQYF. CDR3 nucleotide sequence: TGCAGCGCTGGGACTAGCGATAAGGGTATACGGGAGACCCAGTACTTC.

This clonotype was detected a few times. The chain uses TRBV6-2 or TRBV6-3 and TRBJ2-3; D unresolved. Germline V gene sequence: CDR1 MNHEY, CDR2 SVGEGT. The CDR3 is 12 amino acids. Trimming cost V 8 bases and J 2 bases, with 8 bases left between them. DNA for the CDR3: TGTGCCAGCGGGAAGTTCACAGATACGCAGTATTTT. Translation gives CASGKFTDTQYF.

The J gene is TRBJ2-7, the V gene TRBV11-2, with D possibly TRBD2 on 6 matching bases. Germline V gene sequence: CDR1 SGHAT, CDR2 FQNNGV. The CDR3 is 12 amino acids. V was cut by 4 bases and J by 12 bases, with 16 bases left in between. The CDR3 DNA sequence: TGTGCCAGCAGCTCCTTTGGAGGGGCGGGGTACTTC. It encodes CASSSFGGAGYF.

This clonotype was picked up a small number of times. The rearrangement links TRBV12-3 or TRBV12-4 to TRBJ2-7, with a tentative D call TRBD2 (5 bases). V lost 6 bases, J lost 6 bases, and 21 bases lay in between. The CDR3 is 15 residues long. The DNA for the CDR3 is TGTGCCAGCAGGGGCCCGCTAGCCTTCATTGCCGAGCAGTACTTC. Protein sequence: CASRGPLAFIAEQYF.

This clonotype was seen a handful of times. V is TRBV20-1 and J is TRBJ2-5, with TRBD1 identical over 9 bases. The CDR3 contains 12 residues. CDR1 is DFQATT and CDR2 is SNEGSKA in the germline V gene (reference sequence). V was clipped by 5 bases and J by 8 bases; unmatched bases: 6. The CDR3 region is CSAEHRGRTQYF. CDR3 in DNA: TGCAGTGCTGAACACAGGGGGCGAACCCAGTACTTC.

The V and J genes are TRBV29-1 and TRBJ2-1; no reliable D call. The CDR3 extends over 10 amino acids. Trimming left V 6 bases short and J 4 bases short, with 4 bases between. Germline-derived CDR1 and CDR2 are SQVTM and ANQGSEA. As DNA, the CDR3 is TGCAGCGTCTCATACAATGAGCAGTTCTTC. It specifies CSVSYNEQFF.

V gene TRBV29-1 combines with J gene TRBJ1-1, with 7 bases aligning to TRBD1. Unmatched junction bases numbered 2, after V lost 7 bases and J lost 3 bases. Germline loops: CDR1 SQVTM, CDR2 ANQGSEA. The CDR3 runs 11 residues. CDR3 in amino acids: CSADRDTEAFF. The CDR3 bases are TGCAGCGCTGACAGGGACACTGAAGCTTTCTTT.

This clonotype was seen a few times. J is TRBJ2-1 and V is TRBV20-1, with 8 positions matching TRBD1. Trimming removed 6 bases from V and 7 bases from J; junction bases left unmatched: 14. CDR1 and CDR2 from the germline V gene are DFQATT and SNEGSKA (reference sequence). This CDR3 region has 15 residues. The CDR3 DNA follows: TGCAGTGCAAACCCCCCGGACAGGGTGTTTAATGAGCAGTTCTTC. This codes for CSANPPDRVFNEQFF.

This clonotype was observed a few times. The J gene is TRBJ1-1, the V gene TRBV3-1; weak D call: TRBD1 (6 bases). The CDR3 covers 17 residues. V lost 6 bases and J lost 0, with 20 bases in between. Germline lookup yields CDR1 LGHDT and CDR2 YNNKEL (reference sequence). The CDR3 loop reads CASSTDRSPSMNTEAFF. The DNA for the CDR3 is TGTGCCAGCAGTACAGACAGGTCTCCCTCGATGAACACTGAAGCTTTCTTT.

This clonotype came up a few times. V is TRBV6-2 or TRBV6-3 and J is TRBJ2-1; D uncertain. The CDR3 loop spans 15 amino acids. From germline, CDR1 is MNHEY and CDR2 SVGEGT. The V and J ends lost 1 base and 0 bases respectively, with 7 bases between them. CDR3 bases: TGTGCCAGCAGTTACTATCGAGGCTCCTACAATGAGCAGTTCTTC. It translates to CASSYYRGSYNEQFF.

This clonotype occurred a few times. The rearrangement joins TRBV5-1 to TRBJ1-1, with 11 bases fitting TRBD1. J was trimmed by 4 bases and V by 3 bases; bases with no gene match: 2. The CDR3 length is 14 residues. Germline CDR1 SGHRS, CDR2 YFSETQ. CDR3 residues: CASSWGTGGTEAFF. In DNA form, the CDR3 reads TGCGCCAGCAGCTGGGGGACAGGGGGCACTGAAGCTTTCTTT.

The sample holds a few counts of this clonotype. This chain joins TRBV5-1 and TRBJ2-3; D is possibly TRBD1 (6 bases). CDR1 SGHRS and CDR2 YFSETQ come from the germline V gene. The CDR3 is made up of 15 amino acids. Trimming took off 4 bases at V and 1 base at J, with 13 bases between the two ends. The CDR3 loop is CASSHNRVGTDTQYF. As DNA, the CDR3 is TGCGCCAGCAGCCATAACAGGGTCGGCACAGATACGCAGTATTTT.

The chain carries TRBV12-5 and TRBJ2-1; TRBD2 matches at 9 bases. From germline, CDR1 is LGHNT and CDR2 FRNRAP. Germline trimming cut 3 bases from V and 2 bases from J; bases unmatched to any gene: 5. The CDR3 has 16 residues. As DNA, the CDR3 is TGTGCTAGTGGTTTAGGAGCGGGAGGTCCCTACAATGAGCAGTTCTTC. This translates into CASGLGAGGPYNEQFF. Full variable domain (outside the CDR3, taken from reference TRBV12-5 and TRBJ2-1): DARVTQTPRHKVTEMGQEVTMRCQPILGHNTVFWYRQTMMQGLELLAYFRNRAPLDDSGMPKDRFSAEMPDATLATLKIQPSEPRDSAVYFCASGLGAGGPYNEQFFGPGTRLTVL.